The 20 T cell receptor beta chains listed next were all sequenced from one sample in a study of regulatory T cells in long-lasting Graves disease. Arm-PCR of CDR3 regions and iRepertoire HTBI primers were the basis on which TCR beta libraries were built. MiXCR was run by TCRdb on the multiplex PCR reads, yielding one entry per CDR3 protein. The sample consists of more than 450,000 distinct CDR3 sequences, about 12% of them appearing once. Time point given: newly diagnosed GD, antithyroid drugs for less than 3 months. With RNA extracted from PBMCs as input, the TCR library was made. These data are also associated with another study on T cells in Graves' hyperthyroidism and ophthalmopathy.

The sequencing here drew on peripheral blood mononuclear cells (PBMCs), taken at new diagnosis, from a patient treated with antithyroid drugs. These receptor sequences come from a woman aged 25 to 39 with Graves disease.

The rearrangement joins TRBV5-5 to TRBJ1-6; D remains ambiguous. V was cut by 2 bases and J by 8 bases, with 14 bases left in between. The CDR3 totals 15 residues. Germline assignment: CDR1 SGHKS and CDR2 YYEKEE (reference sequence). Here the CDR3 reads CASSFYYRPYSPLHF. The CDR3 nucleotides are TGTGCCAGCAGCTTTTATTACAGACCATATTCACCCCTCCACTTT. The entire variable domain, with the rest obtained from reference TRBV5-5 and TRBJ1-6, is as follows: DAGVTQSPTHLIKTRGQQVTLRCSPISGHKSVSWYQQVLGQGPQFIFQYYEKEERGRGNFPDRFSARQFPNYSSELNVNALLLGDSALYLCASSFYYRPYSPLHFGNGTRLTVT.

Details on this clonotype: This likely stems from a read error, as it lies one base from a far larger clone. This is likely a read error, given that the CDR3 carries no conserved phenylalanine or tryptophan at its end. The rearrangement links TRBV7-2 to TRBJ2-5; D not certain. The J call is uncertain, as TRBJ2-1 better fits the DNA end. Looked up from germline, CDR1 is SGHTA and CDR2 is FQGNSA. The length of the CDR3 is 13 residues. The CDR3 spells CASSLGVGNEQFL. In DNA, the CDR3 is TGTGCCAGCAGCCTTGGTGTCGGCAATGAGCAGTTCTTG.

This clonotype was picked up many times. The chain joins TRBV28 to TRBJ1-5, with a tentative D call TRBD1 (6 bases). The CDR3 contains 15 residues. Deletions cut 6 bases from V and 4 bases from J, with 16 bases between. The germline V gene has CDR1 MDHEN and CDR2 SYDVKM. The CDR3 loop is CASSPGQFLNQPQHF. CDR3 bases: TGTGCCAGCAGCCCCGGACAGTTTCTTAATCAGCCCCAGCATTTT.

This clonotype was picked up many times. The chain combines TRBV6-2 or TRBV6-3 with TRBJ2-7, with D possibly being TRBD2 (6 bases). The V gene lost 6 bases and the J gene lost 7 bases, with 16 bases spanning the gap. Germline lookup yields CDR1 MNHEY and CDR2 SVGEGT. The length of the CDR3 is 13 residues. CDR3 DNA sequence: TGTGCCAGCAGCAACCGAGCGGGCGGGGAGCAGTACTTC. Translating it yields CASSNRAGGEQYF.

This clonotype was detected many times. The chain recombines TRBV7-8 with TRBJ2-3; no clear D gene. This CDR3 has 14 residues. Trimming removed 0 bases from V and 5 bases from J, with 9 bases in between. CDR1 and CDR2 from the germline V gene are SGHVS and FQNEAQ. Written as DNA, the CDR3 is TGTGCCAGCAGCTTAGCCCGCTTGGGAGATACGCAGTATTTT. Protein: CASSLARLGDTQYF.

The V and J genes are TRBV19 and TRBJ2-3; TRBD2 aligns across 12 bases. The CDR3 has 17 amino acids. V was clipped by 5 bases and J by 6 bases; unmatched bases: 12. The germline CDR1 and CDR2 sequences are LNHDA and SQIVND (reference sequence). The DNA of the CDR3 is TGTGCCAGTAGTCTCTACCATCTAGCGGGAGGGCCGGATACGCAGTATTTT. Its protein is CASSLYHLAGGPDTQYF.

This clonotype was picked up many times. V is TRBV11-3 and J is TRBJ2-1, with 11 bases fitting TRBD2. V was pared by 5 bases and J by 6 bases, with 3 bases of the junction left unmatched. The germline CDR1 and CDR2 sequences are SGHNT and YENEEA. The CDR3 contains 14 residues. CDR3 sequence (DNA): TGTGCCAGCAGCCTTAGCGGGAGGGCCAATGAGCAGTTCTTC. Translation gives CASSLSGRANEQFF.

This clonotype was counted at least ten times. V is TRBV4-3 and J is TRBJ2-2, with TRBD2 as a possible D gene (5 bases). This CDR3 is 15 amino acids long. In germline, CDR1 is LGHNA, CDR2 YSLEER. V lost 0 bases and J lost 9, with 14 bases in between. The CDR3 loop is CASSQDAGQFRELFF. The CDR3 DNA reads as TGCGCCAGCAGCCAAGATGCGGGTCAGTTCCGGGAGCTGTTTTTT.

The sample holds many counts of this clonotype. The CDR3 sequence is CASSAPGVTEAFF. The CDR3 nucleotides read TGTGCCAGCTCAGCCCCGGGTGTCACTGAAGCTTTCTTT. This rearrangement joins TRBV2 to TRBJ1-1; D remains ambiguous. This CDR3 region has 13 residues. CDR1 SNHLY and CDR2 FYNNEI come from the germline V gene. V was shortened by 8 bases and J by 4 bases, with 14 bases between the two germline ends. Looking up the rest from reference TRBV2 and TRBJ1-1 gives the full variable domain: EPEVTQTPSHQVTQMGQEVILRCVPISNHLYFYWYRQILGQKVEFLVSFYNNEISEKSEIFDDQFSVERPDGSNFTLKIRSTKLEDSAMYFCASSAPGVTEAFFGQGTRLTVV.

For this clonotype: A much larger clone differs from this one at a single base, so this may be a read error. V gene TRBV6-5 combines with J gene TRBJ1-5; D ambiguous. Germline loops: CDR1 MNHEY, CDR2 SVGAGI. This CDR3 comprises 13 residues. The CDR3 coding sequence is TGTGCCAGCAGTTACAGAATCGATCAGCCCCGGCATTTT. Translating it yields CASSYRIDQPRHF.

This clonotype appeared many times. The rearrangement joins TRBV24-1 to TRBJ2-2; 8 bases agree with TRBD1. The V segment lost 7 bases and the J segment 4 bases; nucleotides outside the gene matches: 7. Looked up from germline, CDR1 is KGHDR and CDR2 is SFDVKD. The CDR3 contains 15 residues. The CDR3 here is CATRETGEVTGELFF. Here the CDR3 DNA reads TGTGCCACCAGAGAGACAGGGGAGGTCACCGGGGAGCTGTTTTTT.

This clonotype occurred many times. The V call is TRBV7-2, the J call TRBJ1-1; the D gene is possibly TRBD1 (6 bases). Per the germline V gene, CDR1 is SGHTA and CDR2 is FQGNSA. V was clipped by 5 bases and J by 4 bases, with 11 bases between them. The CDR3 spans 13 residues. CDR3 nucleotides: TGTGCCAGCAGCGCCGGGACAAGCACTGAAGCTTTCTTT. Amino acid sequence: CASSAGTSTEAFF.

This clonotype was recorded at least ten times. The chain uses TRBV2 and TRBJ1-2, with 7 bases identical to TRBD1. The CDR3 has 13 amino acids. J lost 6 bases, V lost 6 bases, and 7 bases had no gene match. Germline-derived CDR1 and CDR2 are SNHLY and FYNNEI. The CDR3 sequence is CASRADRRDGYTF. The CDR3 nucleotides are TGTGCCAGCAGAGCGGACAGGCGGGATGGCTACACCTTC.

This clonotype was observed many times. The chain employs TRBV2 and TRBJ2-5; D is tentatively TRBD1 or TRBD2 (5 bases each). In germline, CDR1 is SNHLY, CDR2 FYNNEI. The CDR3 extends over 13 amino acids. Trimming pared 8 bases from V and 2 bases from J, leaving 12 bases between. The CDR3 spells CASEGRLQETQYF. The CDR3 bases are TGTGCCAGCGAGGGGAGACTACAAGAGACCCAGTACTTC.

This sequence joins TRBV7-6 and TRBJ2-7, with 8 bases fitting TRBD1. The CDR3 is made up of 18 amino acids. Germline assignment: CDR1 SGHVS and CDR2 FNYEAQ. The V segment lost 2 bases and the J segment 3 bases; nucleotides outside the gene matches: 15. CDR3 nucleotide sequence: TGTGCCAGCAGCTTAAGGCAGGGGGCGCCGCAGATTTTCTACGAGCAGTACTTC. This codes for CASSLRQGAPQIFYEQYF. Full variable domain (rest looked up from reference TRBV7-6 and TRBJ2-7): GAGVSQSPRYKVTKRGQDVALRCDPISGHVSLYWYRQALGQGPEFLTYFNYEAQQDKSGLPNDRFSAERPEGSISTLTIQRTEQRDSAMYRCASSLRQGAPQIFYEQYFGPGTRLTVT.

This clonotype came up a few times. The J gene is TRBJ2-1, the V gene TRBV9; TRBD2 aligns across 13 bases. The CDR3 runs 16 residues. Germline values: CDR1 SGDLS, CDR2 YYNGEE. Losses at the gene ends were 3 bases for V and 4 bases for J; bases not matched to a gene: 4. The CDR3 nucleotides are TGTGCCAGCAGCGCGGGACTAGCGGGGAATTACAATGAGCAGTTCTTC. Its protein is CASSAGLAGNYNEQFF.

This clonotype was seen repeatedly, ten times or more. The V gene is TRBV6-1, the J gene TRBJ2-1; D is uncertain. Trimming left V 8 bases short and J 5 bases short, with 1 base between. CDR3 length: 9 amino acids. Germline V gene sequence: CDR1 MNHNS, CDR2 SASEGT. CDR3 DNA: TGTGCCAGCGACAATGAGCAGTTCTTC. Translation: CASDNEQFF.

This clonotype has only a few counts. The chain has TRBV20-1 and TRBJ1-6; 7 bases are shared with TRBD1. Germline V gene sequence: CDR1 DFQATT, CDR2 SNEGSKA (reference sequence). CDR3 length equals 14 residues. The trim removed 4 bases at V and 5 bases at J, leaving 5 bases unmatched. The CDR3 region has the DNA TGCAGTGCTACCGCGGACAGGAATAATTCACCCCTCCACTTT. Residues: CSATADRNNSPLHF.

There are a few counts of this clonotype. J is TRBJ1-1 and V is TRBV30; D gene unclear. Per germline, CDR1 GTSNPN and CDR2 SVGIG (reference sequence). The CDR3 loop spans 12 amino acids. Trimming stripped 2 bases from V and 1 base from J, with 5 bases between. This CDR3 is CAWSQPNTEAFF. CDR3 DNA: TGTGCCTGGAGTCAACCGAACACTGAAGCTTTCTTT.

This clonotype was seen a few times. The chain uses TRBV7-8 and TRBJ1-5; 10 nucleotides agree with TRBD1. CDR3 length: 18 residues. Losses at the gene ends were 4 bases for V and 0 bases for J; bases not matched to a gene: 9. CDR1 and CDR2 from the germline V gene are SGHVS and FQNEAQ. CDR3 residues: CASSWGQGRFHSNQPQHF. CDR3 bases: TGTGCCAGCAGCTGGGGACAGGGGAGATTCCATAGCAATCAGCCCCAGCATTTT.